Below are 20 T cell receptor beta chains sequenced from a single sample in a study of T cells expressing NK-cell markers. TCRdb processed the 5' RACE reads again and assigns one entry to each CDR3 protein, with no DNA. This sample's table reports roughly 350,000 distinct CDR3 sequences. The sequenced sample was blood T cells: a sorted CD56 or NKG2C T cell subset, CD4+ or CD8+ T cells, or bulk PBMC T cells (not recorded which). The receptor set was obtained from a man aged 18-75 years in good health.

The chain joins TRBV10-3 to TRBJ1-3; as DNA is missing, the TRBD1 call by TCRdb cannot be tested. CDR3 length equals 13 residues. Looked up from germline, CDR1 is ENHRY and CDR2 is SYGVKD. CDR3 sequence reads: CAIGDSSGNTIYF.

V usage is TRBV6-1 and J usage is TRBJ1-5; the D gene TCRdb calls, TRBD1, cannot be checked with no DNA. The germline V gene encodes CDR1 MNHNS and CDR2 SASEGT. The CDR3 covers 15 residues. CDR3 sequence reads: CASSEKWQGHQPQHF.

The J gene is TRBJ1-1, the V gene TRBV7-6; TCRdb lists TRBD1, though no DNA is available to test this call. Germline CDR1 reads SGHVS; CDR2 reads FNYEAQ. The CDR3 loop spans 15 amino acids. The CDR3: CASSKGDRDDTEAFF.

The chain is built from TRBV2 and TRBJ2-7. The germline CDR1 and CDR2 sequences are SNHLY and FYNNEI. The CDR3 sequence is 13 residues long. This CDR3 reads CASSEARTSEQYF.

The chain employs TRBV4-2 and TRBJ2-3; TCRdb indicates TRBD1, and absent DNA this call remains unverified. The CDR3 consists of 16 residues. CDR1 is LGHNA, CDR2 YNFKEQ, per germline. CDR3 protein: CASSQHPGLAQNTQYF.

The genes are TRBV6-1 and TRBJ1-4; TCRdb returns TRBD1, unconfirmable since there is no DNA. Germline loops: CDR1 MNHNS, CDR2 SASEGT. The CDR3 consists of 16 residues. CDR3 residues: CASSEIRGSTNEKLFF.

The genes are TRBV30 and TRBJ2-7; the TRBD2 assignment by TCRdb is unverifiable without DNA. Per the germline V gene, CDR1 is GTSNPN and CDR2 is SVGIG (reference sequence). The CDR3 covers 15 residues. CDR3 sequence reads: CAWSVGDFSRYEQYF. Drawing the rest from reference TRBV30 and TRBJ2-7, the complete variable domain is SQTIHQWPATLVQPVGSPLSLECTVEGTSNPNLYWYRQAAGRGLQLLFYSVGIGQISSEVPQNLSASRPQDRQFILSSKKLLLSDSGFYLCAWSVGDFSRYEQYFGPGTRLTVT.

The rearrangement links TRBV7-9 to TRBJ2-7; with no DNA, the TCRdb D assignment of TRBD1 cannot be verified. Looked up from germline, CDR1 is SEHNR and CDR2 is FQNEAQ (reference sequence). The CDR3 spans 15 residues. CDR3 residues: CASSLVGATSYEQYF.

The rearrangement joins TRBV7-2 to TRBJ1-1. The CDR3 covers 14 residues. The germline V gene has CDR1 SGHTA and CDR2 FQGNSA. This CDR3 reads CASSFWVKNTEAFF.

This CDR3 reads CSATDPGQGNQPQHF. The V and J genes are TRBV20-1 and TRBJ1-5; TCRdb's D call of TRBD1 is untestable without DNA. The germline CDR1 and CDR2 sequences are DFQATT and SNEGSKA (reference sequence). CDR3 size: 15 residues.

The J gene is TRBJ2-3, the V gene TRBV14; TCRdb's D call, TRBD1, is unchecked because there is no DNA. CDR1 is SGHDN and CDR2 is FVKESK in the germline V gene. The CDR3 is 17 amino acids. The CDR3: CASSPGGGQGSTDTQYF.

This chain uses TRBV9 with TRBJ2-5; TCRdb indicates TRBD1, and absent DNA this call remains unverified. This CDR3 spans 15 amino acids. Germline V gene lookup returns CDR1 SGDLS and CDR2 YYNGEE. The CDR3 sequence: CASSGRDRGQETQYF.

The chain uses TRBV18 and TRBJ2-1; TCRdb's D call, TRBD2, is unchecked because there is no DNA. CDR1 and CDR2 from the germline V gene are KGHSH and LQKENI. This CDR3 has 18 amino acids. CDR3 region: CASSPVLTAGVAYNEQFF.

The chain couples TRBV4-2 to TRBJ1-6. Germline V gene data show CDR1 as LGHNA and CDR2 as YNFKEQ. The CDR3 sequence is 15 residues long. CDR3 sequence: CASSLTSSYNSPLHF.

The J gene is TRBJ2-2, the V gene TRBV20-1; as DNA is missing, the TRBD1 call by TCRdb cannot be tested. The CDR3 totals 17 residues. Germline-derived CDR1 and CDR2 are DFQATT and SNEGSKA (reference sequence). The CDR3 spells CSARDRTGASNTGELFF.

The chain has TRBV28 and TRBJ2-7; TCRdb indicates TRBD1, and absent DNA this call remains unverified. CDR1 is MDHEN, CDR2 SYDVKM, per germline. CDR3 length: 15 residues. The CDR3 is CASSLLGGAGWEQYF.

The genes are TRBV24-1 and TRBJ2-3; TCRdb gives TRBD1 as the D gene, but with no DNA this cannot be confirmed. The CDR3 is 16 residues long. Germline V gene data show CDR1 as KGHDR and CDR2 as SFDVKD. The CDR3 spells CATSDLRGTPPDTQYF.

The V call is TRBV28, the J call TRBJ1-1. Germline loops: CDR1 MDHEN, CDR2 SYDVKM. CDR3 length: 14 residues. The CDR3 sequence: CASSQTPMNTEAFF.

The chain has TRBV20-1 and TRBJ2-7. This CDR3 has 14 residues. Germline loops: CDR1 DFQATT, CDR2 SNEGSKA (reference sequence). CDR3 residues: CSATPTTDSYEQYF.

The chain has TRBV7-9 and TRBJ2-2; no DNA is available, so the TRBD1 call from TCRdb remains unchecked. The CDR3 covers 14 residues. Looked up from germline, CDR1 is SEHNR and CDR2 is FQNEAQ (reference sequence). The chain's CDR3 is CASRDAGANGELFF.